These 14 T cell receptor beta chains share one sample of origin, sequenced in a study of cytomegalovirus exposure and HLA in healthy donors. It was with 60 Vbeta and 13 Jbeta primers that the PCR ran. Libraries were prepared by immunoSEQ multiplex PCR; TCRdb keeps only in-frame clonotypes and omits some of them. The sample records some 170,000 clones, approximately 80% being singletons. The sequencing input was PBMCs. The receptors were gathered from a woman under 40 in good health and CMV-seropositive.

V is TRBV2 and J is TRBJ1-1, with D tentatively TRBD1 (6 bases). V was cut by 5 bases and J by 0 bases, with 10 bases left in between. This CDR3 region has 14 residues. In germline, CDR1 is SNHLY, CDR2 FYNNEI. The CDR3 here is CASSWDILNTEAFF. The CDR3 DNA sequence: TGTGCCAGCAGTTGGGACATTTTGAACACTGAAGCTTTCTTT.

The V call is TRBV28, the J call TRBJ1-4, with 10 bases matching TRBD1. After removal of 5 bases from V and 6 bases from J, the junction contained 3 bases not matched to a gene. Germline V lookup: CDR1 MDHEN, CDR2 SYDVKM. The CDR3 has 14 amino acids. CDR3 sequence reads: CASSTTGGYEKLFF. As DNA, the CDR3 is TGTGCCAGCAGTACGACAGGGGGCTATGAAAAACTGTTTTTT.

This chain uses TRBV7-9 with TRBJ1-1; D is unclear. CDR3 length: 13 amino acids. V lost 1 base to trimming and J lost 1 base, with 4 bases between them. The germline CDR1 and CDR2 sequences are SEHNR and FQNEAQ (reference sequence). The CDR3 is CASSLDRNTEAFF. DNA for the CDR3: TGTGCCAGCAGCTTAGACAGGAACACTGAAGCTTTCTTT.

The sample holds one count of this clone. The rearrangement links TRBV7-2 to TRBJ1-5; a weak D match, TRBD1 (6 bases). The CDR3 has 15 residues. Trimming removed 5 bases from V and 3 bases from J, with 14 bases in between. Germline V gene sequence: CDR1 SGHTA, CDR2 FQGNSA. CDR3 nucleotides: TGTGCCAGCAGCCCTCAGACAGGCCCCAATCAGCCCCAGCATTTT. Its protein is CASSPQTGPNQPQHF.

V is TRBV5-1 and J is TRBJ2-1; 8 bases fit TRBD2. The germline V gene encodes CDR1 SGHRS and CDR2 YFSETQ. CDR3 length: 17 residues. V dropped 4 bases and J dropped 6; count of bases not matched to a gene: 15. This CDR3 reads CASSPRGGRGGGNEQFF. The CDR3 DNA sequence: TGCGCCAGCAGCCCTCGGGGGGGACGGGGGGGTGGCAATGAGCAGTTCTTC.

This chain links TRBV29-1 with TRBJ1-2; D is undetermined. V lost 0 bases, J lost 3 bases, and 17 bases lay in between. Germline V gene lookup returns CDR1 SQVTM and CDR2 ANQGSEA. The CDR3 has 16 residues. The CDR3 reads CSVEDLGRAGHYGYTF. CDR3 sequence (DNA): TGCAGCGTTGAAGATTTAGGGCGGGCAGGACACTATGGCTACACCTTC.

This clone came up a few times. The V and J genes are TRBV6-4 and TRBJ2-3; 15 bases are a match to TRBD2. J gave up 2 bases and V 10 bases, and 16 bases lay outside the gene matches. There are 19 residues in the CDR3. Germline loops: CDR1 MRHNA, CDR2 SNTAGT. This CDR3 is CATQGTSGGPHHLTDTQYF. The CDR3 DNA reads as TGTGCCACCCAGGGGACTAGCGGGGGGCCACACCACCTCACAGATACGCAGTATTTT.

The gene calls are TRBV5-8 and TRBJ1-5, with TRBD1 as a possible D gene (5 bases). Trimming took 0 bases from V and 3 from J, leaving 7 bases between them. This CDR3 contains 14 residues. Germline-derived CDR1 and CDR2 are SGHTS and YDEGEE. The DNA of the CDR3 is TGTGCCAGCAGCTTGGGACAGTACAATCAGCCCCAGCATTTT. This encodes CASSLGQYNQPQHF.

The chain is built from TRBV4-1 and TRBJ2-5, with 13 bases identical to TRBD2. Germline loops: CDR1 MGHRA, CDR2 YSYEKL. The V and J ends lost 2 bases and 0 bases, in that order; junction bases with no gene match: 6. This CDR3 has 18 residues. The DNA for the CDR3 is TGCGCCAGCAGCCAACCCCTGACTAGCGGGGGGCACCAAGAGACCCAGTACTTC. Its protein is CASSQPLTSGGHQETQYF.

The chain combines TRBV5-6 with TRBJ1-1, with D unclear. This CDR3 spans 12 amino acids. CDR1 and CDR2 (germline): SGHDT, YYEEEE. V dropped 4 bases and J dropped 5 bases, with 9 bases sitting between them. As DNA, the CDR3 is TGTGCCAGCAGCCTGACTCGGACTGAAGCTTTCTTT. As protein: CASSLTRTEAFF.

CDR3 loop: CSVSPRGTQETQYF. Written as DNA, the CDR3 is TGCAGCGTTAGCCCCAGGGGAACTCAAGAGACCCAGTACTTC. The rearrangement links TRBV29-1 to TRBJ2-5; perhaps TRBD1 as D (6 bases). Germline CDR1 and CDR2: SQVTM and ANQGSEA. V was clipped by 5 bases and J by 2 bases, with 15 bases between them. The CDR3 extends over 14 amino acids.

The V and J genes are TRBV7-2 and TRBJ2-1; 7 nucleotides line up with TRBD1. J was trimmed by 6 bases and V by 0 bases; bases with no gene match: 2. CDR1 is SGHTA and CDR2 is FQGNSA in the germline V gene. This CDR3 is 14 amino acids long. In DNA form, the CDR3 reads TGTGCCAGCAGCTTAGCGGCAGGGGGCAATGAGCAGTTCTTC. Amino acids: CASSLAAGGNEQFF.

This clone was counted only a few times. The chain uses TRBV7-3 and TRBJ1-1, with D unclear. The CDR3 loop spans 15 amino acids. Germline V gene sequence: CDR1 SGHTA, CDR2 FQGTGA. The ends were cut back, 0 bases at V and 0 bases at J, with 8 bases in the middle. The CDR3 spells CASSLTKELNTEAFF. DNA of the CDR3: TGTGCCAGCAGCTTAACGAAAGAGCTGAACACTGAAGCTTTCTTT. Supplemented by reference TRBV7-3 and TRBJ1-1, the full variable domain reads GAGVSQTPSNKVTEKGKYVELRCDPISGHTALYWYRQSLGQGPEFLIYFQGTGAADDSGLPNDRFFAVRPEGSVSTLKIQRTERGDSAVYLCASSLTKELNTEAFFGQGTRLTVV.

The CDR3 reads CASSVLAGDYSGYTF. The DNA of the CDR3 is TGTGCCAGCAGCGTACTAGCCGGGGACTACTCTGGCTACACCTTC. The genes are TRBV14 and TRBJ1-2; TRBD1 is a possible D gene (5 bases). Germline V lookup: CDR1 SGHDN, CDR2 FVKESK. V gave up 5 bases and J gave up 7 bases, with 20 bases separating them. The CDR3 covers 15 residues.